This T cell receptor (beta chain) was identified in a study of beta chain features in type 1 diabetes. The sequenced template was cDNA made from the entire isolated RNA. The data were produced by immunoSEQ multiplex PCR, yet TCRdb's version contains in-frame clones alone and is incomplete. The sample gives about 930,000 clones, about 17% of which show up once; 0.02% to 0.03% is in the top ten. This CDR3 is 14 amino acids long. Trimming stripped 0 bases from V and 4 bases from J, with 10 bases between. Per the germline V gene, CDR1 is MNHEY and CDR2 is SVGAGI. Material: naive CD4+ T cells from blood. V and J are TRBV6-5 and TRBJ2-7; the D call may be TRBD1 or TRBD2 (5 bases each). The receptor comes from a young woman in good health. CDR3 amino acids: CASSYSGDGYEQYF. CDR3 DNA sequence: TGTGCCAGCAGTTACTCCGGGGACGGGTACGAGCAGTACTTC.